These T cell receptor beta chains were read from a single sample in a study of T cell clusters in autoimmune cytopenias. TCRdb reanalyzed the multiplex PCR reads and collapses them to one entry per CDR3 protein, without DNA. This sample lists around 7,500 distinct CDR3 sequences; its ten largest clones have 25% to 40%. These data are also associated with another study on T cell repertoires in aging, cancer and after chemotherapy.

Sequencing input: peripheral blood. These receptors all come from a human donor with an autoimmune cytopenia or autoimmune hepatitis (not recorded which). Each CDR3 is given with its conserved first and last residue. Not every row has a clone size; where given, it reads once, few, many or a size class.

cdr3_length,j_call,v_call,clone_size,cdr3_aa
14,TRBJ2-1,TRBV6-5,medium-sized,CASRTSGSYNEQFF
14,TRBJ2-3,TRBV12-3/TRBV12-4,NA,CASSRGGGTDTQYF
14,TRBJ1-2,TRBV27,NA,CASSLSVVSYGYTF
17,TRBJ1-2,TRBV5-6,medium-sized,CASSFSPTGGGYYGYTF
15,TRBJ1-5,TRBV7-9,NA,CASSYLGYSNQPQHF
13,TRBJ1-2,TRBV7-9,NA,CASTAGGNYGYTF
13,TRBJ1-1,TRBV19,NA,CASSRQVNTEAFF
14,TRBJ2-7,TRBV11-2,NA,CASSLQFPMGEQYF
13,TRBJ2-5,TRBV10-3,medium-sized,CAISEYREETQYF
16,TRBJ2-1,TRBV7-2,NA,CASSQDVGQGRNEQFF
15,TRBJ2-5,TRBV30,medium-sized,CAWSVPYSGARTQYF
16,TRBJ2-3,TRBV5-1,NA,CASSLTRGDSTDTQYF
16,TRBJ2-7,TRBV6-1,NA,CASTRIQGISSYEQYF
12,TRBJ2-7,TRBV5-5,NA,CASSPPGYEQYF
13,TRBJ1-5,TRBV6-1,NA,CASRDLLGRGGHF
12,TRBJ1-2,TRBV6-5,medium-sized,CATSRQGFGYTF
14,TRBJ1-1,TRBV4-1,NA,CASSQWDRNTEAFF
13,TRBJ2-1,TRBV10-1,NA,CASSESFPNEQFF
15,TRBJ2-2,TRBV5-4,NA,CASSLVRDPTGELFF
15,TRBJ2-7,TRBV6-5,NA,CASKTGTGDSYEQYF
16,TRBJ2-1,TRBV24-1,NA,CATSDGWGSSYNEQFF
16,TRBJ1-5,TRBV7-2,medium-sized,CASSLASSRVVAPQHF
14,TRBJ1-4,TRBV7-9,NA,CASSLRRDGEKLFF
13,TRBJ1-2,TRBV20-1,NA,CSAEPRDGYGYTF
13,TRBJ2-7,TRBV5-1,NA,CASSSRGGTEQYF
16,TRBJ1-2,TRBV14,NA,CASSQVMSGQNYGYTF
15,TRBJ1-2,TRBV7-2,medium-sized,CASSSFARTVYGYTF
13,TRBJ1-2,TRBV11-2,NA,CASSLRGRDGYTF